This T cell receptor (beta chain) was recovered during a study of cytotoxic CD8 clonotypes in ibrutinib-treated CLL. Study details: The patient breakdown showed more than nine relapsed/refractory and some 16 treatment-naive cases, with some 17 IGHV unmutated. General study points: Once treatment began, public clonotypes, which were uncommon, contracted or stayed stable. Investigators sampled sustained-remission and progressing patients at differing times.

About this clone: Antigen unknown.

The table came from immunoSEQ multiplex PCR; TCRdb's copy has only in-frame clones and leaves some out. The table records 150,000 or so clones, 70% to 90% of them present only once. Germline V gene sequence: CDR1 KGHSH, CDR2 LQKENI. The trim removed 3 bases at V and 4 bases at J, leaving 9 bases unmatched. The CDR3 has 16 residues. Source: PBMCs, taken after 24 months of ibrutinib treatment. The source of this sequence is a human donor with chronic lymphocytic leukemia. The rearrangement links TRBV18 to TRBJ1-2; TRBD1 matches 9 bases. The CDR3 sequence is CASSPQLMTGGYGYTF. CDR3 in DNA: TGTGCCAGCTCACCCCAGTTGATGACAGGGGGCTATGGCTACACCTTC. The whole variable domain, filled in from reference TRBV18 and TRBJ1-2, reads NAGVMQNPRHLVRRRGQEARLRCSPMKGHSHVYWYRQLPEEGLKFMVYLQKENIIDESGMPKERFSAEFPKEGPSILRIQQVVRGDSAAYFCASSPQLMTGGYGYTFGSGTRLTVV.